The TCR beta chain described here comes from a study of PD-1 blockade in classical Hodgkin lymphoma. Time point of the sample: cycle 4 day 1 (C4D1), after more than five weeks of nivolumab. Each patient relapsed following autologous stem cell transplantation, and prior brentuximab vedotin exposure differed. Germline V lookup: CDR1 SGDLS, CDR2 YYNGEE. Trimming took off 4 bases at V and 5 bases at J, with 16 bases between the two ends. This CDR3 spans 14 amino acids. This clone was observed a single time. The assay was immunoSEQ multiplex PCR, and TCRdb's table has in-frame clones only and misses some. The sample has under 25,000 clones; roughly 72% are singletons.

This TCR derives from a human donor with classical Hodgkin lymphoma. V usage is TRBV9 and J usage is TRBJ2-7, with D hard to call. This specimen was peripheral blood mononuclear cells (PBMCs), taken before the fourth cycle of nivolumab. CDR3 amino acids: CASSTHTPPDEQYF. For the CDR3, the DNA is TGTGCCAGCAGCACCCACACCCCGCCCGACGAGCAGTACTTC.